This T cell receptor beta chain comes out of a study of long-term antiretroviral therapy in people with HIV. Germline CDR1 PRHDT, CDR2 FYEKMQ (reference sequence). V was clipped by 6 bases and J by 1 base, with 22 bases between them. There are 17 residues in the CDR3. Treatment for every participant with HIV took place in the United States. An immunoSEQ assay, version v3.0, was performed at survey level. Profiling relied on immunoSEQ multiplex PCR, and the TCRdb table lists in-frame clones only, not all of them. The profile covers fewer than 15,000 clones, with 65% to 85% appearing a single time and roughly 15% taken by the ten largest.

Sequencing used unsorted PBMCs, obtained 3.4 years after starting antiretroviral therapy. The TCR sequence derives from a man aged 35 to 55 with HIV. This chain joins TRBV13 and TRBJ2-7, with D perhaps TRBD1 (6 bases). The CDR3 DNA sequence: TGTGCCAGCAGACTAATGCGGGTTCGGGACACTTCCTACGAGCAGTACTTC. Its translation is CASRLMRVRDTSYEQYF.